This T cell receptor (beta chain) was found in a study of OX40 agonist ivuxolimab in advanced cancers. Across the whole study: Ivuxolimab is an agonistic anti-OX40 (CD134) antibody, and patients were treated with it. Prior anti-PD-1, anti-PD-L1 or anti-CTLA-4 therapy was allowed; over 30% had some.

Libraries were prepared by immunoSEQ multiplex PCR; TCRdb keeps only in-frame clonotypes and omits some of them. The repertoire holds about 140,000 clones, with 75% to 95% as singletons. The V and J ends lost 6 bases and 0 bases respectively, with 10 bases between them. The CDR3 is made up of 14 amino acids. Per germline, CDR1 MDHEN and CDR2 SYDVKM. Turning to this clone: Antigen unknown. This same CDR3 is encoded by further DNA sequences in the sample.

Broader study findings: CD8+ T cells were the subset that, on average, had more expanded clones than CD4+.

The receptor comes from an adult with an advanced solid tumor such as melanoma, head and neck, liver or kidney cancer. The chain employs TRBV28 and TRBJ2-3, with TRBD2 as a possible D gene (6 bases). The specimen comprised CD4+ or CD8+ T cells sorted from blood, sampled in a trial of the OX40 agonist ivuxolimab. CDR3 sequence reads: CASSSGGSTDTQYF. In nucleotides, the CDR3 is TGTGCCAGCAGCTCCGGGGGAAGCACAGATACGCAGTATTTT.